The T cell receptor (beta chain) described here comes from a study of blood T cell repertoires in COVID-19. Looking at the study overall: There were acute and convalescent COVID-19 samples, and they came from the United States, Italy and Spain. The cDNA or gDNA used as material had been derived from T cells, B-cell-depleted T cells, or PBMCs.

As processed by the authors: Reference gene primer amplification yielded estimated nucleated cell counts. This table comes from immunoSEQ multiplex PCR, and its TCRdb copy is limited to in-frame clones, with some not included. The V and J calls and clone size come from that table; D and trimming were worked out from the DNA. The data hold roughly 93,000 clones, with approximately 81% observed a single time. This CDR3 region has 13 residues. Germline V gene lookup returns CDR1 SGHDT and CDR2 YYEEEE. After removal of 4 bases from V and 4 bases from J, the junction contained 2 bases not matched to a gene.

J is TRBJ1-5 and V is TRBV5-6; 7 bases line up with TRBD1. The source is a woman aged 80 or over with acute or convalescent COVID-19. Sequenced material: peripheral blood. CDR3: CASSAQGNQPQHF. The CDR3 coding sequence is TGTGCCAGCAGCGCACAGGGGAATCAGCCCCAGCATTTT. Supplemented by reference TRBV5-6 and TRBJ1-5, the full variable domain reads DAGVTQSPTHLIKTRGQQVTLRCSPKSGHDTVSWYQQALGQGPQFIFQYYEEEERQRGNFPDRFSGHQFPNYSSELNVNALLLGDSALYLCASSAQGNQPQHFGDGTRLSIL.